One and the same sample provided the 30 T cell receptor beta chains below, sequenced in a study of T cell responses to AZD1222 COVID-19 vaccine. The method was immunoSEQ multiplex PCR; TCRdb's version includes in-frame clones alone and lacks a portion of them. The repertoire includes over 95,000 clones, roughly 92% of them detected once, and just over 8% sits in the top ten. The source material was peripheral blood, sampled 28 days after the second AZD1222 dose. These receptors came from an adult who received the AZD1222 COVID-19 vaccine.

The chain carries TRBV23-1 and TRBJ1-5; the match to TRBD1 covers 7 bases. TRBV23-1 carries the ORF label, with uncertain function. Trimming cost V 6 bases and J 1 base; bases outside gene matches: 9. CDR3 length: 16 amino acids. The CDR3 reads CASSLDRVQSNQPQHF. DNA for the CDR3: TGCGCCAGCAGCCTCGACAGGGTTCAGAGCAATCAGCCCCAGCATTTT.

The genes are TRBV7-9 and TRBJ1-2, with a tentative D call TRBD1 (6 bases). This CDR3 has 12 residues. CDR1 SEHNR and CDR2 FQNEAQ come from the germline V gene (reference sequence). Trimming took 1 base from V and 8 from J, leaving 8 bases between them. The CDR3 DNA sequence: TGTGCCAGCAGCTTAGAGGGGGGCGGCTACACCTTC. It yields the protein CASSLEGGGYTF.

The CDR3 is CASSEAGGQVEQFF. The CDR3, as DNA: TGTGCCAGCAGTGAAGCGGGAGGGCAGGTTGAGCAGTTCTTC. The chain couples TRBV2 to TRBJ2-1; TRBD2 matches at 7 bases. The CDR3 sequence is 14 residues long. Germline V gives CDR1 SNHLY, CDR2 FYNNEI. Unmatched junction bases numbered 5, after V lost 0 bases and J lost 9 bases.

V gene TRBV6-6 combines with J gene TRBJ2-7; 8 nucleotides agree with TRBD1. V shed 10 bases and J 1 base; nucleotides not matched to a gene: 6. Germline V gives CDR1 MNHNY, CDR2 SVGAGI (reference sequence). This CDR3 is 13 amino acids long. The CDR3 loop reads CATTGQASYEQYF. The CDR3 region has the DNA TGTGCCACCACGGGACAGGCGTCCTACGAGCAGTACTTC.

The chain combines TRBV5-4 with TRBJ2-7; the D is unclear. Trimming removed 0 bases from V and 6 bases from J, with 19 bases in between. Germline values: CDR1 SGHNT, CDR2 YYREEE (reference sequence). The CDR3 has 16 amino acids. The CDR3 loop reads CASSLVGSRWATEQYF. CDR3 DNA: TGTGCCAGCAGCTTGGTGGGCAGTCGATGGGCTACCGAGCAGTACTTC.

The chain has TRBV5-1 and TRBJ2-7; 8 nucleotides line up with TRBD2. Germline-derived CDR1 and CDR2 are SGHRS and YFSETQ. The CDR3 totals 14 residues. J gave up 2 bases and V 4 bases, and 5 bases lay outside the gene matches. The CDR3, as DNA: TGCGCCAGCAGCGCAACTAGCGGTCCCTACGAGCAGTACTTC. Residues: CASSATSGPYEQYF.

The rearrangement joins TRBV14 to TRBJ2-5; no firm D call. In germline, CDR1 is SGHDN, CDR2 FVKESK. The CDR3 extends over 16 amino acids. Trimming left V 1 base short and J 0 bases short, with 12 bases between. The CDR3 is CASSQGFSGYQETQYF. CDR3 sequence (DNA): TGTGCCAGCAGCCAAGGGTTCTCAGGATACCAAGAGACCCAGTACTTC.

The genes are TRBV28 and TRBJ1-5; TRBD1 might be the D (5 bases). Between the trimmed V and J ends, which lost 6 bases and 3 bases, there was a span of 9 bases. This CDR3 is built from 13 residues. Germline V lookup: CDR1 MDHEN, CDR2 SYDVKM. CDR3 in DNA: TGTGCCAGCAGGCCAGGGCCCAATCAGCCCCAGCATTTT. Residues: CASRPGPNQPQHF.

This clone has more than one count but fewer than ten. The gene calls are TRBV28 and TRBJ2-1; tentative D call: TRBD2 (6 bases). The CDR3 is 15 amino acids. Deletions cut 8 bases from V and 2 bases from J, with 16 bases between. Germline V CDR1 and CDR2: MDHEN, SYDVKM. The CDR3 DNA follows: TGTGCCAGCTCTTCTCCCGGGAGCCCCTACAATGAGCAGTTCTTC. Encoded protein: CASSSPGSPYNEQFF.

The rearrangement uses TRBV4-3 and TRBJ2-6; maybe TRBD2 (7 bases). V lost 5 bases to trimming and J lost 3 bases, with 11 bases between them. Germline V gene lookup returns CDR1 LGHNA and CDR2 YSLEER. The CDR3 is 15 residues long. In nucleotides, the CDR3 is TGCGCCAGCAGCGGGGGGGCTTATGGGGCCAACGTCCTGACTTTC. Translated: CASSGGAYGANVLTF.

The V and J genes are TRBV19 and TRBJ1-5; TRBD1 agrees at 8 bases. The germline V gene has CDR1 LNHDA and CDR2 SQIVND (reference sequence). Losses at the gene ends were 1 base for V and 5 bases for J; bases not matched to a gene: 1. The CDR3 sequence is 14 residues long. The CDR3 nucleotides read TGTGCCAGTAGTATAGGGACAGGGCATCAGCCCCAGCATTTT. Protein sequence: CASSIGTGHQPQHF.

This clone has only one observation. This chain links TRBV2 with TRBJ1-4; no reliable D call. V lost 5 bases and J lost 10, with 14 bases in between. The CDR3 runs 13 residues. The germline CDR1 and CDR2 sequences are SNHLY and FYNNEI. This CDR3 reads CASSPGGRAKLFF. CDR3 DNA: TGTGCCAGCAGTCCCGGCGGGCGGGCAAAACTGTTTTTT.

Concerning this clone: One junction end does not reproduce the germline sequence, and a read error may be involved. This chain connects TRBV9 to TRBJ2-1; the match to TRBD2 covers 10 bases. Per the germline V gene, CDR1 is SGDLS and CDR2 is YYNGEE. The CDR3 length is 14 residues. The CDR3 loop reads CASSTRTSGNEQFF. Written as DNA, the CDR3 is TGTGCCAGCAGCACGCGGACTAGCGGCAATGAGCAATTCTTC.

The gene calls are TRBV10-3 and TRBJ2-7; no reliable D call. There are 13 residues in the CDR3. V was clipped by 8 bases and J by 0 bases, with 11 bases between them. The V gene's germline CDR1 is ENHRY and CDR2 SYGVKD. CDR3 region: CAILTDFSYEQYF. The DNA of the CDR3 is TGTGCCATCTTAACAGATTTCTCCTACGAGCAGTACTTC.

This chain joins TRBV5-1 and TRBJ1-4; D is unclear. The CDR3 is made up of 14 amino acids. V was cut by 2 bases and J by 8 bases, with 13 bases left in between. The germline gives CDR1 SGHRS, CDR2 YFSETQ. This CDR3 reads CASSLGNAREKLFF. In DNA form, the CDR3 reads TGCGCCAGCAGCTTAGGGAACGCCCGGGAAAAACTGTTTTTT.

The chain is built from TRBV15 and TRBJ2-3; 10 bases fit TRBD1. V lost 8 bases and J lost 4; bases outside the gene matches: 6. The CDR3 sequence is 14 residues long. CDR1 is LNHNV and CDR2 is YYDKDF in the germline V gene (reference sequence). CDR3 sequence reads: CATCRDRGPDTQYF. In DNA, the CDR3 is TGTGCCACCTGCCGGGACAGGGGCCCAGATACGCAGTATTTT.

V gene TRBV10-2 combines with J gene TRBJ2-1; TRBD2 aligns across 12 bases. Germline V gene lookup returns CDR1 WSHSY and CDR2 SAAADI. J was trimmed by 6 bases and V by 6 bases; bases with no gene match: 3. The CDR3 is 14 amino acids. The CDR3 DNA sequence: TGCGCCAGCAGACTAGCGGGAGGATCCAATGAGCAGTTCTTC. Translation: CASRLAGGSNEQFF.

V usage is TRBV13 and J usage is TRBJ2-3; D not resolved. Germline assignment: CDR1 PRHDT and CDR2 FYEKMQ (reference sequence). Trimming took 5 bases from V and 4 from J, leaving 7 bases between them. The CDR3 has 12 residues. The DNA for the CDR3 is TGTGCCAGCAGCACAGAGTCAGATACGCAGTATTTT. Translated, it gives CASSTESDTQYF.

The chain recombines TRBV5-1 with TRBJ2-1, with no clear D. V shed 3 bases and J shed 7 bases, with 14 bases lying between them. Germline CDR1 SGHRS, CDR2 YFSETQ. There are 14 residues in the CDR3. CDR3 DNA: TGCGCCAGCAGCTCACATGCGACCGATAATGAGCAGTTCTTC. Translation: CASSSHATDNEQFF.

The rearrangement joins TRBV7-9 to TRBJ2-2; 9 bases line up with TRBD1. With V trimmed by 5 bases and J by 4 bases, 8 bases remained unmatched. Germline loops: CDR1 SEHNR, CDR2 FQNEAQ (reference sequence). The CDR3 runs 16 residues. DNA for the CDR3: TGTGCCAGCAGCCCTCGGACAGGGGAGACCACCGGGGAGCTGTTTTTT. Amino acids: CASSPRTGETTGELFF.

This chain joins TRBV30 and TRBJ2-5, with TRBD2 as a possible D gene (5 bases). V lost 2 bases, J lost 4 bases, and 11 bases lay in between. From germline, CDR1 is GTSNPN and CDR2 SVGIG (reference sequence). The CDR3 is 13 residues long. CDR3 in DNA: TGTGCCTGGAGTTTTGGTGGGAGAGAGACCCAGTACTTC. This translates into CAWSFGGRETQYF.

This clone was recorded only once. CDR3 sequence: CASSPRVPLGDYGYTF. CDR3 bases: TGTGCCAGCAGCCCGCGGGTCCCCCTAGGGGACTATGGCTACACCTTC. V usage is TRBV7-8 and J usage is TRBJ1-2, with a possible D match to TRBD1 (5 bases). This CDR3 is 16 amino acids long. Between the trimmed V and J ends, which lost 5 bases and 3 bases, there was a span of 19 bases. CDR1 and CDR2 (germline): SGHVS, FQNEAQ.

V usage is TRBV6-5 and J usage is TRBJ2-2; TRBD1 agrees at 9 bases. CDR3 size: 16 residues. Per germline, CDR1 MNHEY and CDR2 SVGAGI. V lost 6 bases to trimming and J lost 3 bases; unmatched junction nucleotides: 8. CDR3 DNA sequence: TGTGCCAGCAGATACCGGGACAGGGTTGACACCGGGGAGCTGTTTTTT. It yields the protein CASRYRDRVDTGELFF.

The genes are TRBV11-2 and TRBJ2-2; the D gene is possibly TRBD1 (6 bases). Trimming shortened V by 5 bases and J by 4 bases, and 11 bases separated the two germline ends. Germline V CDR1 and CDR2: SGHAT, FQNNGV. This CDR3 has 14 amino acids. As DNA, the CDR3 is TGTGCCAGCAGCGTAGTCAGGGGCACCGGGGAGCTGTTTTTT. It yields the protein CASSVVRGTGELFF. Complete variable domain (other parts from reference TRBV11-2 and TRBJ2-2): EAGVAQSPRYKIIEKRQSVAFWCNPISGHATLYWYQQILGQGPKLLIQFQNNGVVDDSQLPKDRFSAERLKGVDSTLKIQPAKLEDSAVYLCASSVVRGTGELFFGEGSRLTVL.

V gene TRBV7-9 combines with J gene TRBJ1-1, with D uncertain. CDR1 and CDR2 (germline): SEHNR, FQNEAQ (reference sequence). The CDR3 consists of 11 residues. With 3 bases removed from V and 5 bases from J, the gap between germline ends came to 4 bases. CDR3 nucleotide sequence: TGTGCCAGCAGCTTTAGTACTGAAGCTTTCTTT. Protein product: CASSFSTEAFF. Variable domain in full (rest from reference TRBV7-9 and TRBJ1-1): DTGVSQNPRHKITKRGQNVTFRCDPISEHNRLYWYRQTLGQGPEFLTYFQNEAQLEKSRLLSDRFSAERPKGSFSTLEIQRTEQGDSAMYLCASSFSTEAFFGQGTRLTVV.

The rearrangement uses TRBV28 and TRBJ1-4; D not resolved. The CDR3 is 11 residues long. The V gene's germline CDR1 is MDHEN and CDR2 SYDVKM. The V and J ends lost 10 bases and 10 bases respectively, with 13 bases between them. The CDR3 nucleotides read TGTGCCACCGACACGGAAGGAAAACTGTTTTTT. Translating it yields CATDTEGKLFF.

The chain uses TRBV7-3 and TRBJ2-3; 8 nucleotides line up with TRBD2. The CDR3 has 16 amino acids. J was trimmed by 6 bases and V by 4 bases; bases with no gene match: 12. Germline V CDR1 and CDR2: SGHTA, FQGTGA. The CDR3 loop is CASSSIPGTRADTQYF. The CDR3 DNA reads as TGTGCCAGCAGCTCGATCCCCGGGACTAGAGCGGATACGCAGTATTTT.

The V and J genes are TRBV5-1 and TRBJ2-3; 10 bases align to TRBD2. The CDR3 is 16 amino acids. Germline V gives CDR1 SGHRS, CDR2 YFSETQ. Trimming removed 0 bases from V and 3 bases from J; junction bases left unmatched: 4. In DNA form, the CDR3 reads TGCGCCAGCAGCTTGGAAGCGGGAGGGGCAACAGATACGCAGTATTTT. Amino acid sequence: CASSLEAGGATDTQYF.

The CDR3 nucleotides read TGTGCCAGTAGTAGATACAAGGGACCAACGAACACCGGGGAGCTGTTTTTT. This gives the protein CASSRYKGPTNTGELFF. The rearrangement links TRBV19 to TRBJ2-2; the D call may be TRBD1 or TRBD2 (5 bases each). CDR1 is LNHDA, CDR2 SQIVND, per germline (reference sequence). The CDR3 runs 17 residues. Trimming took 4 bases from V and 0 from J, leaving 15 bases between them.

The J gene is TRBJ1-1, the V gene TRBV19; D may be TRBD1 (6 bases). V was cut by 3 bases and J by 4 bases, with 9 bases left in between. The germline V gene has CDR1 LNHDA and CDR2 SQIVND (reference sequence). The CDR3 loop spans 13 amino acids. The CDR3 here is CASSIQGSTEAFF. In DNA form, the CDR3 reads TGTGCCAGTAGTATCCAGGGGAGCACTGAAGCTTTCTTT.